This TCR beta chain was found in a study of blood T cell repertoires in COVID-19. Study details: The cDNA or gDNA used as material had been derived from T cells, B-cell-depleted T cells, or PBMCs.

Sequencing used immunoSEQ multiplex PCR; TCRdb keeps in-frame clones, though not all of them. In the table there are about 97,000 clones, more than 85% of which are singletons. This clone has just a few counts. CDR1 is SQVTM and CDR2 is ANQGSEA in the germline V gene. The length of the CDR3 is 14 residues. V was clipped by 7 bases and J by 1 base; unmatched bases: 9. This chain uses TRBV29-1 with TRBJ1-1; 7 bases match TRBD1. This TCR was sampled from a man aged 18-30 years with acute or convalescent COVID-19. Sequencing was carried out using peripheral blood. Written as DNA, the CDR3 is TGCAGCGCCTACGGAACAGGGGAGAACACTGAAGCTTTCTTT. This codes for CSAYGTGENTEAFF.